Each of the 7 T cell receptor beta chains below was sequenced from the same sample in a study of blood T cell repertoires in COVID-19. Some clones are missing from TCRdb's copy, which holds only in-frame ones; the method was immunoSEQ multiplex PCR. The profile covers roughly 230,000 clones, with 80% to 90% appearing a single time and 4% taken by the ten largest. Sequences were obtained from peripheral blood. These receptors originate from a man aged 50 to 60 with acute or convalescent COVID-19.

The chain combines TRBV6-1 with TRBJ2-3; the D gene is possibly TRBD2 (5 bases). Germline CDR1 is MNHNS and CDR2 is SASEGT. This CDR3 has 15 residues. Trimming cost V 3 bases and J 5 bases, with 15 bases left between them. The DNA of the CDR3 is TGTGCCAGCAGTGACCCAGCGGCTACGAGAGATACGCAGTATTTT. Residues: CASSDPAATRDTQYF.

The chain is built from TRBV14 and TRBJ1-1, with 8 bases fitting TRBD1. The CDR3 has 13 residues. Germline trimming cut 4 bases from V and 3 bases from J; bases unmatched to any gene: 1. Germline-derived CDR1 and CDR2 are SGHDN and FVKESK. The CDR3 DNA sequence: TGTGCCAGCAGCCTACAGGGGGACACTGAAGCTTTCTTT. This gives the protein CASSLQGDTEAFF.

The chain combines TRBV5-5 with TRBJ2-3, with 10 bases lining up with TRBD1. CDR3 length: 16 amino acids. V shed 0 bases, J shed 6 bases, and the junction held 7 bases outside the gene matches. Germline lookup yields CDR1 SGHKS and CDR2 YYEKEE (reference sequence). CDR3 amino acids: CASSLVGPDRGDTQYF. The CDR3 DNA is TGTGCCAGCAGCTTGGTCGGACCGGACAGGGGGGATACGCAGTATTTT. Using reference TRBV5-5 and TRBJ2-3 for the parts outside the CDR3, the full variable domain is DAGVTQSPTHLIKTRGQQVTLRCSPISGHKSVSWYQQVLGQGPQFIFQYYEKEERGRGNFPDRFSARQFPNYSSELNVNALLLGDSALYLCASSLVGPDRGDTQYFGPGTRLTVL.

V gene TRBV3-1 (or the pseudogene TRBV3-2) combines with J gene TRBJ2-2; TRBD2 matches 9 bases. The CDR3 contains 17 residues. The ends lost 3 bases at V and 4 bases at J; junction bases unmatched: 9. The germline CDR1 and CDR2 sequences are LGHDT and YNNKEL (reference sequence). CDR3 in DNA: TGTGCCAGCAGCCATACCTCGACTAGCGGAGGCACCGGGGAGCTGTTTTTT. This gives the protein CASSHTSTSGGTGELFF.

This chain uses TRBV24-1 with TRBJ2-7, with 11 bases lining up with TRBD1. The V segment lost 3 bases and the J segment 6 bases; nucleotides outside the gene matches: 6. This CDR3 is 15 amino acids long. In germline, CDR1 is KGHDR, CDR2 SFDVKD. The CDR3 loop reads CATSDPRTGGGEQYF. The DNA of the CDR3 is TGTGCCACCAGTGATCCACGGACAGGGGGCGGCGAGCAGTACTTC.

The chain carries TRBV19 and TRBJ1-2; tentative D call: TRBD1 (6 bases). Trimming shortened V by 3 bases and J by 0 bases, and 23 bases separated the two germline ends. The germline V gene encodes CDR1 LNHDA and CDR2 SQIVND (reference sequence). This CDR3 region has 19 residues. For the CDR3, the DNA is TGTGCCAGTAGTATCCCGGACAGACTTAATAAGAGAACTAACTATGGCTACACCTTC. Protein: CASSIPDRLNKRTNYGYTF.

The chain couples TRBV11-3 to TRBJ2-1; D remains unclear. The germline gives CDR1 SGHNT, CDR2 YENEEA. Trimming cost V 5 bases and J 9 bases, with 17 bases left between them. The length of the CDR3 is 14 residues. The CDR3 DNA reads as TGTGCCAGCAGCCACTACCTTCAAAGTACTGAGCAGTTCTTC. It encodes CASSHYLQSTEQFF.